The 18 T cell receptor beta chains below were found in one sample sequenced in a study of blood T cell repertoires in COVID-19. The assay was immunoSEQ multiplex PCR, and TCRdb's table has in-frame clones only and misses some. The table lists 20,000 to 30,000 clones, around 87% of them singletons, with about 25% in the top ten. Sequencing was performed on peripheral blood. The origin of the receptors is a human donor with active COVID-19. The donor label of this sample is uncertain.

The gene calls are TRBV5-4 and TRBJ2-5, with 7 bases fitting TRBD1. This CDR3 region has 15 residues. V lost 1 base, J lost 5 bases, and 8 bases stayed unmatched. Germline V lookup: CDR1 SGHNT, CDR2 YYREEE (reference sequence). The CDR3 sequence: CASSLSQGVRETQYF. The CDR3 nucleotides read TGTGCCAGCAGCTTGTCCCAGGGGGTCCGGGAGACCCAGTACTTC. Complete variable domain (other parts from reference TRBV5-4 and TRBJ2-5): ETGVTQSPTHLIKTRGQQVTLRCSSQSGHNTVSWYQQALGQGPQFIFQYYREEENGRGNFPPRFSGLQFPNYSSELNVNALELDDSALYLCASSLSQGVRETQYFGPGTRLLVL.

The rearrangement joins TRBV4-1 to TRBJ1-2; D is ambiguous. CDR1 and CDR2 from the germline V gene are MGHRA and YSYEKL. This CDR3 has 17 amino acids. Trimming removed 1 base from V and 2 bases from J, with 17 bases in between. CDR3: CASSQGPEGRGNYGYTF. The CDR3 DNA sequence: TGCGCCAGCAGCCAAGGCCCCGAGGGAAGAGGAAACTATGGCTACACCTTC.

This clone was seen a single time. The chain uses TRBV6-1 and TRBJ1-1, with D tentatively TRBD1 (6 bases). The germline V and J ends were trimmed by 2 bases and 2 bases, with 18 bases remaining between them. The CDR3 extends over 17 amino acids. The germline gives CDR1 MNHNS, CDR2 SASEGT. Here the CDR3 DNA reads TGTGCCAGCAGTGAAAGGACAGTCTATGCGATTAACACTGAAGCTTTCTTT. Translated: CASSERTVYAINTEAFF.

The chain is built from TRBV5-1 and TRBJ1-1; D remains ambiguous. The germline gives CDR1 SGHRS, CDR2 YFSETQ. V was pared by 0 bases and J by 7 bases, with 7 bases between. The CDR3 totals 12 residues. The CDR3 loop reads CASSLVSGEAFF. The CDR3 DNA reads TGCGCCAGCAGCTTGGTGTCAGGTGAAGCTTTCTTT. Full variable domain (missing parts from reference TRBV5-1 and TRBJ1-1): KAGVTQTPRYLIKTRGQQVTLSCSPISGHRSVSWYQQTPGQGLQFLFEYFSETQRNKGNFPGRFSGRQFSNSRSEMNVSTLELGDSALYLCASSLVSGEAFFGQGTRLTVV.

The rearrangement links TRBV10-1 to TRBJ1-1; 7 bases fit TRBD1. Germline CDR1 reads WNHNN; CDR2 reads SYGVQD (reference sequence). This CDR3 comprises 16 residues. With 5 bases clipped from V and 1 base from J, the junction kept 10 bases outside the gene matches. CDR3 sequence (DNA): TGCGCCAGCAGTTCTAGACAGGGCCCGGGGAACACTGAAGCTTTCTTT. Translation: CASSSRQGPGNTEAFF.

V usage is TRBV7-8 and J usage is TRBJ1-2, with D possibly matching TRBD1 (6 bases). This CDR3 contains 14 residues. Germline assignment: CDR1 SGHVS and CDR2 FQNEAQ. Trimming shortened V by 5 bases and J by 4 bases, and 14 bases separated the two germline ends. This CDR3 is CASSPGGGVYGYTF. As DNA, the CDR3 is TGTGCCAGCAGCCCAGGCGGGGGCGTCTATGGCTACACCTTC.

The J gene is TRBJ2-2, the V gene TRBV7-3, with TRBD2 identical over 7 bases. The CDR3 has 13 amino acids. Trimming cost V 5 bases and J 13 bases; bases outside gene matches: 10. Looked up from germline, CDR1 is SGHTA and CDR2 is FQGTGA. The CDR3 loop is CASSRLGEGGLFF. The DNA of the CDR3 is TGTGCCAGCAGCCGCCTCGGGGAGGGCGGGCTGTTTTTT.

This chain connects TRBV30 to TRBJ2-2, with 9 bases identical to TRBD2. Germline-derived CDR1 and CDR2 are GTSNPN and SVGIG (reference sequence). CDR3 size: 15 residues. J gave up 4 bases and V 7 bases, and 10 bases lay outside the gene matches. In nucleotides, the CDR3 is TGTGCCTCCGTCCCGGGACTAGCCATCACCGGGGAGCTGTTTTTT. The encoded protein is CASVPGLAITGELFF. The full variable domain, with the rest looked up from reference TRBV30 and TRBJ2-2, is SQTIHQWPATLVQPVGSPLSLECTVEGTSNPNLYWYRQAAGRGLQLLFYSVGIGQISSEVPQNLSASRPQDRQFILSSKKLLLSDSGFYLCASVPGLAITGELFFGEGSRLTVL.

The genes are TRBV6-6 and TRBJ1-4; 7 nucleotides line up with TRBD1. Germline V CDR1 and CDR2: MNHNY, SVGAGI (reference sequence). CDR3 length: 15 amino acids. V gave up 6 bases and J gave up 5 bases; unmatched junction bases: 9. The CDR3 is CASRAQTGTNEKLFF. The CDR3 DNA reads TGTGCCAGCAGAGCCCAGACAGGGACAAATGAAAAACTGTTTTTT.

This clone was counted a single time. The CDR3 region is CASRVGDEKLFF. CDR3 coding DNA: TGTGCCAGCAGGGTAGGGGATGAAAAACTGTTTTTT. The V call is TRBV2, the J call TRBJ1-4; a possible D gene is TRBD1 (5 bases). The CDR3 has 12 residues. Germline CDR1 and CDR2: SNHLY and FYNNEI. Trimming shortened V by 6 bases and J by 6 bases, and 8 bases separated the two germline ends.

This clone was seen only once. The genes are TRBV9 and TRBJ2-5; 13 bases map to TRBD2. J gave up 3 bases and V 0 bases, and 5 bases lay outside the gene matches. CDR1 is SGDLS and CDR2 is YYNGEE in the germline V gene. CDR3 length: 17 amino acids. CDR3 DNA sequence: TGTGCCAGCAGCGTAGGACTAGCGGGGGGAGAAGAAGAGACCCAGTACTTC. It is translated as CASSVGLAGGEEETQYF.

The V and J genes are TRBV5-1 and TRBJ2-7, with a possible D match to TRBD2 (6 bases). CDR1 SGHRS and CDR2 YFSETQ come from the germline V gene. CDR3 length: 14 amino acids. Trimming removed 1 base from V and 1 base from J, with 9 bases in between. The CDR3 protein is CASSLPSDSYEQYF. The CDR3 region has the DNA TGCGCCAGCAGCTTGCCTAGCGATTCCTACGAGCAGTACTTC.

This clone has a single count. This chain links TRBV11-1 with TRBJ2-3; TRBD2 agrees at 7 bases. The CDR3 is made up of 13 amino acids. V was pared by 4 bases and J by 6 bases, with 4 bases of the junction left unmatched. Germline CDR1 is SGHAT and CDR2 is FQDESV (reference sequence). As DNA, the CDR3 is TGTGCCAGCAGCTCTGGCGGGAGCGATACGCAGTATTTT. It encodes CASSSGGSDTQYF.

The rearrangement links TRBV5-1 to TRBJ2-1; 9 nucleotides line up with TRBD1. The CDR3 contains 16 residues. Germline CDR1 reads SGHRS; CDR2 reads YFSETQ. The junction had 13 bases not matched to a gene; V was cut back by 4 bases and J by 8 bases. Here the CDR3 DNA reads TGCGCCAGCAGCGCTACAGGGGGCGCGGGAGCCCATGAGCAGTTCTTC. This gives the protein CASSATGGAGAHEQFF.

This chain joins TRBV7-8 and TRBJ2-7; 11 nucleotides line up with TRBD2. The CDR3 extends over 17 amino acids. J gave up 0 bases and V 5 bases, and 9 bases lay outside the gene matches. The germline V gene has CDR1 SGHVS and CDR2 FQNEAQ. CDR3 bases: TGTGCCAGCAGCAGGACTAGCGGGCCCGGGAGCTCCTACGAGCAGTACTTC. Protein: CASSRTSGPGSSYEQYF.

The genes are TRBV7-9 and TRBJ1-2, with TRBD1 matching over 7 bases. Losses at the gene ends were 5 bases for V and 6 bases for J; bases not matched to a gene: 9. CDR3 length equals 14 residues. Germline loops: CDR1 SEHNR, CDR2 FQNEAQ (reference sequence). The DNA of the CDR3 is TGTGCCAGCAGCCAAGTGGACAGGAGTCATGGCTACACCTTC. Translation: CASSQVDRSHGYTF.

The rearrangement links TRBV24-1 to TRBJ1-2, with 7 bases lining up with TRBD1. This CDR3 is 15 amino acids long. Germline lookup yields CDR1 KGHDR and CDR2 SFDVKD. The V segment lost 4 bases and the J segment 3 bases; nucleotides outside the gene matches: 7. The CDR3 nucleotides read TGTGCCACCAGTGAGACGGGGACAGACTACTATGGCTACACCTTC. This encodes CATSETGTDYYGYTF.

The rearrangement uses TRBV11-2 and TRBJ2-3, with 8 nucleotides matching TRBD2. Per the germline V gene, CDR1 is SGHAT and CDR2 is FQNNGV. CDR3 length equals 16 residues. J was trimmed by 3 bases and V by 5 bases; bases with no gene match: 10. The CDR3 protein is CASSPLGLVGTDTQYF. The CDR3 coding sequence is TGTGCCAGCAGCCCGTTGGGACTAGTTGGTACAGATACGCAGTATTTT.